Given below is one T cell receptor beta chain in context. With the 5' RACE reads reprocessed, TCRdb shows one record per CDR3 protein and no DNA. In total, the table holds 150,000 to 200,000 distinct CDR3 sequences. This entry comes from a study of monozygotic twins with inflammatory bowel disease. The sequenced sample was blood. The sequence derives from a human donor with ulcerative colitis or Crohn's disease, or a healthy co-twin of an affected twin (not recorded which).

CDR3 loop: CASSYSPSRSGSSEQYF. The rearrangement uses TRBV6-2 or TRBV6-3 and TRBJ2-7; TCRdb calls TRBD2, which cannot be checked without DNA. The CDR3 consists of 17 residues. CDR1 MNHEY and CDR2 SVGEGT come from the germline V gene.